The 10 T cell receptor beta chains below were found in one sample sequenced in a study of monozygotic twins with inflammatory bowel disease. TCRdb reworked the 5' RACE reads into one entry per CDR3 protein, no DNA. This sample's clone table lists about 380,000 distinct CDR3 sequences. Specimen: blood. The origin of the receptors is a human donor with ulcerative colitis or Crohn's disease, or a healthy co-twin of an affected twin (not recorded which).

This CDR3 is CASSPTRGVYQPQHF. V is TRBV7-2 and J is TRBJ1-5; TCRdb names TRBD1, which stays unverified in the absence of DNA. Germline CDR1 and CDR2: SGHTA and FQGNSA. The CDR3 has 15 residues.

The V call is TRBV2, the J call TRBJ1-5; TCRdb's D gene call, TRBD1, goes unchecked for lack of DNA. Germline lookup yields CDR1 SNHLY and CDR2 FYNNEI. This CDR3 region has 15 residues. CDR3: CASSRMRGFDQPQHF.

CDR3 residues: CASGAGITGTDTQYF. This chain uses TRBV12-5 with TRBJ2-3; TCRdb proposes TRBD1, but this gene call is untestable without DNA. Germline-derived CDR1 and CDR2 are LGHNT and FRNRAP. The length of the CDR3 is 15 residues.

This chain uses TRBV11-1 with TRBJ1-1; TCRdb's D gene call, TRBD1, goes unchecked for lack of DNA. The germline CDR1 and CDR2 sequences are SGHAT and FQDESV (reference sequence). The CDR3 runs to 15 residues. The chain's CDR3 is CASSPRTGRVAEAFF. Filled out from reference TRBV11-1 and TRBJ1-1, the complete variable domain reads EAEVAQSPRYKITEKSQAVAFWCDPISGHATLYWYRQILGQGPELLVQFQDESVVDDSQLPKDRFSAERLKGVDSTLKIQPAELGDSAMYLCASSPRTGRVAEAFFGQGTRLTVV.

The chain couples TRBV20-1 to TRBJ1-6; there is no DNA to check the TCRdb D call of TRBD1. Germline-derived CDR1 and CDR2 are DFQATT and SNEGSKA (reference sequence). This CDR3 has 19 residues. The CDR3 is CSARERDKSSQRYNSPLHF.

The chain employs TRBV6-2 or TRBV6-3 and TRBJ2-7; TCRdb outputs TRBD1, but without DNA this stays unchecked. The CDR3 runs 12 residues. The germline V gene has CDR1 MNHEY and CDR2 SVGEGT. The CDR3 is CACGQGAYEQYF.

The chain carries TRBV2 and TRBJ2-5; TCRdb's D call of TRBD1 is untestable without DNA. The germline CDR1 and CDR2 sequences are SNHLY and FYNNEI. The CDR3 is 14 amino acids. The CDR3 protein is CASRQGPYQETQYF.

J is TRBJ2-1 and V is TRBV19; the TCRdb call, TRBD1, lacks DNA for checking. The CDR3 has 17 residues. Germline lookup yields CDR1 LNHDA and CDR2 SQIVND (reference sequence). CDR3 loop: CASSRPRTGGKVDEQFF.

V and J are TRBV19 and TRBJ2-6. The CDR3 covers 17 residues. Germline V gives CDR1 LNHDA, CDR2 SQIVND (reference sequence). CDR3 loop: CASTISSRRSGANVLTF.

CDR3 amino acids: CASSIPPQRVRNNEQFF. The chain recombines TRBV19 with TRBJ2-1; TCRdb indicates TRBD2, and absent DNA this call remains unverified. The CDR3 contains 17 residues. From germline, CDR1 is LNHDA and CDR2 SQIVND (reference sequence).